This TCR beta chain was sequenced during a study of blood T cell repertoires in COVID-19 (dated by TCRdb to 2020 to 2021). Concerning the study at large: The collaborator samples originated in the United States, Italy and Spain and spanned the acute and convalescent phases of COVID-19. The material from the prospective study consisted of cDNA or gDNA derived from T cells, B-cell-depleted T cells, or PBMCs. The dataset comprised deeply sampled blood TCRbeta repertoires from subjects exposed to, actively infected with, or recovered from COVID-19. A freely available public database, intended as a resource for researchers studying the immune response to SARS-CoV-2, is where the repertoires were released. Samples came from the ongoing ImmuneRACE study (first 160 participants) plus 1,254 subjects from 6 global collaborators. Sample metadata almost always included a de-identified subject ID, COVID-19 status, age in years and sex. HLA class I and class II types, where available, came from metadata supplied by the sample provider rather than from assay-based typing.

Whole blood was collected in K2EDTA tubes by collaborating institutions according to the institutions' own protocols. For TCRbeta analysis, collaborators shipped samples in one of three forms: frozen whole blood, isolated PBMCs, or DNA extracted from either of those sample types. Note on this clone: Its antigen specificity is not known. No base quality values were provided; no much bigger clone lies one nucleotide off.

What the study reported, not specific to this receptor: How much clinical and demographic metadata was included differed by source and by participant, and the metadata was provided uncurated.

Including the terminal cysteine and phenylalanine, the CDR3 comprises 14 residues. Just the 42-base CDR3 DNA is kept, in frame starting at base 1. The germline V gene (reference sequence) sets CDR1 to SGHNT and CDR2 to YYREEE. The germline V and J ends show losses of 0 bases and 8 bases respectively, and no gene match explains 5 bases of the junction. TCRbeta CDR3 regions were amplified from genomic DNA using the immunoSEQ Assay, a bias-controlled multiplex PCR. As for how the authors treated the data: The number of nucleated cells in each sample was estimated by amplification of reference gene primers within the assay. To quantify the absolute abundance of each unique TCRbeta CDR3 rearrangement, sequence reads were collapsed and filtered. For each sample, productive Simpson clonality was calculated by taking the square root of Simpson's diversity index across productive rearrangements. Drawn from immuneACCESS, this table holds only the in-frame rearrangements with V and J called that TCRdb kept. Clones are partly lost; checked studies trace under half to an unresolved V gene and leave the rest unexplained. The V and J calls and clone size come from that table; D and trimming were worked out from the DNA. The sample table holds 250,000 to 350,000 clones, of which roughly 89% were seen once. The ten largest clones take up 3% of the sample.

Rearrangement joined TRBV5-4 to TRBJ1-2; 9 bases in the middle match TRBD1. This receptor was taken from a woman aged 25 to 39 with active or convalescent COVID-19. The sample was peripheral blood. The base sequence is TGTGCCAGCAGCTTGGCACAGGGGGCCAACGGCTACACCTTC. Its product reads: CASSLAQGANGYTF.